Below are 21 T cell receptor beta chains sequenced from a single sample in a study of T cells in women clearing cervical HPV infection. Profiled with immunoSEQ multiplex PCR; TCRdb holds only in-frame clones, not every one. Recorded for this sample: around 20,000 clones. The sample consisted of blood buffy coat. All receptors come from a woman between 18 and 70 years old with a cervical HPV16 infection that either progressed to CIN3+ or cleared (not recorded which).

Comment on this clone: The observed sequence ends 3 residues before the CDR3 terminus, with the missing tail filled in from the germline J gene. The rearrangement joins TRBV7-2 to TRBJ1-2; 7 bases line up with TRBD1. Looked up from germline, CDR1 is SGHTA and CDR2 is FQGNSA. This CDR3 has 15 residues. With 4 bases clipped from V and 2 bases from J, the junction kept 7 bases outside the gene matches. The CDR3 protein is CASSYLLQGNYGYTF. CDR3 DNA, as far as it was read: TGTGCCAGCAGCTATCTGTTACAGGGGAACTATGGC.

Considering frequency, this clone is medium-sized. The read finishes 3 residues shy of the CDR3 end, and the germline J gene is used to complete it. The J gene is TRBJ1-2, the V gene TRBV7-2; D is unclear. V dropped 1 base and J dropped 2 bases, with 8 bases sitting between them. Germline assignment: CDR1 SGHTA and CDR2 FQGNSA. There are 14 residues in the CDR3. The part of the CDR3 DNA that was read is TGTGCCAGCAGCTTAGAAGGGCTAAACTATGGC. This gives the protein CASSLEGLNYG. The CDR3 reads in full as CASSLEGLNYGYTF. Supplemented by reference TRBV7-2 and TRBJ1-2, the full variable domain reads GAGVSQSPSNKVTEKGKDVELRCDPISGHTALYWYRQSLGQGLEFLIYFQGNSAPDKSGLPSDRFSAERTGGSVSTLTIQRTQQEDSAVYLCASSLEGLNYGYTFGSGTRLTVV.

Comments on this clone: Sequencing ends 3 residues short of the CDR3 end; the germline J gene provides the rest. V and J are TRBV20-1 and TRBJ2-3; 8 bases match TRBD2. The V segment lost 1 base and the J segment 3 bases; nucleotides outside the gene matches: 9. The CDR3 length is 16 residues. Germline lookup yields CDR1 DFQATT and CDR2 SNEGSKA (reference sequence). CDR3 in amino acids: CSARVVAGGNTDTQYF. The part of the CDR3 DNA that was read is TGCAGTGCTAGAGTAGTGGCGGGAGGAAATACAGATACG.

Concerning this clone: The CDR3 is cut off 3 residues early in the read; its end comes from the germline J gene. The chain combines TRBV5-1 with TRBJ1-2; tentative D call: TRBD1 (5 bases). The CDR3 has 14 amino acids. Germline assignment: CDR1 SGHRS and CDR2 YFSETQ. Deletions cut 0 bases from V and 5 bases from J, with 11 bases between. The sequenced CDR3 bases are TGCGCCAGCAGCTTGGAGGGGTCTCAATATGGC. This translates into CASSLEGSQYG. The whole CDR3 sequence is CASSLEGSQYGYTF. Supplemented by reference TRBV5-1 and TRBJ1-2, the full variable domain reads KAGVTQTPRYLIKTRGQQVTLSCSPISGHRSVSWYQQTPGQGLQFLFEYFSETQRNKGNFPGRFSGRQFSNSRSEMNVSTLELGDSALYLCASSLEGSQYGYTFGSGTRLTVV.

Regarding this clone: The CDR3 end is not reached by the read, which stops 3 residues before it; the germline J gene fills it in. The chain combines TRBV5-1 with TRBJ2-1; possibly TRBD2 for D (5 bases). Looked up from germline, CDR1 is SGHRS and CDR2 is YFSETQ. The length of the CDR3 is 15 residues. V shed 0 bases and J shed 4 bases, with 11 bases lying between them. The sequenced part of the CDR3 DNA is TGCGCCAGCAGCTTGGGCCCCGGGGATTACAATGAG. This encodes CASSLGPGDYNE. The CDR3 in its entirety is CASSLGPGDYNEQFF.

Comment on this clone: The read terminates 3 residues ahead of where the CDR3 ends, so the germline J gene completes it. The chain has TRBV7-9 and TRBJ2-7, with D uncertain. The CDR3 sequence is 12 residues long. The germline V and J ends were trimmed by 6 bases and 0 bases, with 6 bases remaining between them. Germline V gene data show CDR1 as SEHNR and CDR2 as FQNEAQ (reference sequence). Partial CDR3 DNA: TGTGCCAGCAGTTCCATCTCCTACGAG. As protein: CASSSISYE. The full CDR3 reads CASSSISYEQYF.

As regards this clone: The sequence runs out 3 residues before the end of the CDR3; the remainder is reconstructed from the germline J gene. The rearrangement uses TRBV30 and TRBJ1-1, with 7 bases that match TRBD1. Trimming took 7 bases from V and 0 from J; bases not matched to a gene: 2. CDR1 is GTSNPN and CDR2 is SVGIG in the germline V gene (reference sequence). The CDR3 covers 12 residues. Partial CDR3 DNA: TGTGCCTTCGACAGGGTGAACACTGAA. This codes for CAFDRVNTE. The entire CDR3 protein is CAFDRVNTEAFF. The complete variable domain, with remaining parts taken from reference TRBV30 and TRBJ1-1, reads SQTIHQWPATLVQPVGSPLSLECTVEGTSNPNLYWYRQAAGRGLQLLFYSVGIGQISSEVPQNLSASRPQDRQFILSSKKLLLSDSGFYLCAFDRVNTEAFFGQGTRLTVV.

CDR3 loop: CSANERAFF. The DNA read from the CDR3 is TGCAGTGCTAACGAGCGG. The V and J genes are TRBV20-1 and TRBJ1-1; D ambiguous. Sequencing ends 3 residues short of the CDR3 end; the germline J gene provides the rest. This CDR3 comprises 9 residues. Germline V CDR1 and CDR2: DFQATT, SNEGSKA (reference sequence).

Remarks on this clone: The sequence runs out 3 residues before the end of the CDR3; the remainder is reconstructed from the germline J gene. At the DNA level, this CDR3 is encoded by other sequences in the same sample as well. The chain is built from TRBV18 and TRBJ2-1; TRBD1 aligns across 7 bases. V dropped 0 bases and J dropped 4; count of bases not matched to a gene: 9. Per germline, CDR1 KGHSH and CDR2 LQKENI. The CDR3 is 17 amino acids. The CDR3 loop is CASSPPVRDRIYNEQFF. CDR3 DNA (partial): TGTGCCAGCTCACCACCGGTCCGGGACAGAATATACAATGAG.

A word on this clone: Coverage ceases 3 residues before the CDR3 finishes, and the germline J gene fills in the end. The chain recombines TRBV5-6 with TRBJ2-3; perhaps TRBD2 as D (5 bases). The CDR3 contains 14 residues. The germline CDR1 and CDR2 sequences are SGHDT and YYEEEE. This CDR3 is CASSFVASPWAQYF. The DNA read from the CDR3 is TGTGCCAGCAGCTTTGTCGCTAGCCCCTGGGCG.

For this clone: The CDR3 end falls 3 residues outside the read, so it is completed with the germline J gene. Other DNA variants within this sample encode the same CDR3. The chain uses TRBV28 and TRBJ2-3, with a tentative D call TRBD1 (7 bases). Germline V gives CDR1 MDHEN, CDR2 SYDVKM. This CDR3 spans 14 amino acids. The V end was cut by 2 bases, the J end by 5 bases, with 11 bases between. The DNA read from the CDR3 is TGTGCCAGCAGTTTAAACAGGGGAGGAGATACG. It codes for CASSLNRGGDT. The entire CDR3 reads CASSLNRGGDTQYF. The full variable domain, its missing parts supplied by reference TRBV28 and TRBJ2-3, is DVKVTQSSRYLVKRTGEKVFLECVQDMDHENMFWYRQDPGLGLRLIYFSYDVKMKEKGDIPEGYSVSREKKERFSLILESASTNQTSMYLCASSLNRGGDTQYFGPGTRLTVL.

The DNA read from the CDR3 is TGTGCCAGCAGCCAAGATTCTAGCGGGGGTTACACAGATACG. This translates into CASSQDSSGGYTDT. The entire CDR3 sequence reads CASSQDSSGGYTDTQYF. The chain uses TRBV4-2 and TRBJ2-3; 10 bases fit TRBD2. The CDR3 is cut off 3 residues early in the read; its end comes from the germline J gene. V trimming: 0 bases; J trimming: 2 bases; junction bases outside the gene matches: 5. From germline, CDR1 is LGHNA and CDR2 YNFKEQ. CDR3 size: 17 residues.

To note about this clone: With the read ending 3 residues before the CDR3 end, the germline J gene is used to fill in that end. The chain employs TRBV7-2 and TRBJ2-3; unclear D gene. This CDR3 comprises 12 residues. Deletions cut 2 bases from V and 5 bases from J, with 5 bases between. Germline values: CDR1 SGHTA, CDR2 FQGNSA. CDR3 DNA, as far as it was read: TGTGCCAGCAGCTTAATCTTAGATACG. Translating it yields CASSLILDT. The entire CDR3 protein is CASSLILDTQYF.

For this clone: The sequence runs out 3 residues before the end of the CDR3; the remainder is reconstructed from the germline J gene. The chain joins TRBV19 to TRBJ2-5, with TRBD1 matching over 9 bases. The CDR3 has 14 amino acids. Germline V CDR1 and CDR2: LNHDA, SQIVND (reference sequence). V lost 3 bases and J lost 6; bases outside the gene matches: 5. The sequenced CDR3 bases are TGTGCCAGTAGTATCACAGGGGGCAGGAAGACC. Its protein is CASSITGGRKT. The entire CDR3 sequence reads CASSITGGRKTQYF.

A word on this clone: From the germline J gene comes the end of the CDR3, since the read stops 3 residues before it. The V call is TRBV28, the J call TRBJ1-5, with a tentative D call TRBD1 (6 bases). The CDR3 has 18 amino acids. From germline, CDR1 is MDHEN and CDR2 SYDVKM. V was trimmed by 6 bases and J by 5 bases, leaving 26 bases between them. The sequenced part of the CDR3 DNA is TGTGCCAGCAGCCTCTCACCGGGCCTCGGGGGGCTCGATCAGCCC. Amino acid sequence: CASSLSPGLGGLDQP. The complete CDR3 sequence is CASSLSPGLGGLDQPQHF.

Concerning this clone: The CDR3 end is not reached by the read, which stops 3 residues before it; the germline J gene fills it in. The rearrangement joins TRBV7-2 to TRBJ2-2; D unclear. CDR1 SGHTA and CDR2 FQGNSA come from the germline V gene. V was pared by 4 bases and J by 4 bases, with 10 bases between. The CDR3 is 14 residues long. This chain's CDR3 is CASSSGRGTGELFF. The covered CDR3 bases are TGTGCCAGCAGCTCGGGTAGAGGCACCGGGGAG.

The CDR3 region is CASSPPSQGGTEAFF. The CDR3 bases that were read are TGTGCCAGCTCACCACCGTCCCAGGGCGGCACTGAA. The chain recombines TRBV18 with TRBJ1-1; TRBD1 is a possible D gene (5 bases). The read ends 3 residues before the CDR3 terminus; that terminus is restored from the germline J gene. The germline gives CDR1 KGHSH, CDR2 LQKENI. The CDR3 extends over 15 amino acids. Trimming stripped 0 bases from V and 4 bases from J, with 12 bases between.

About this clone: The read terminates 3 residues ahead of where the CDR3 ends, so the germline J gene completes it. This chain joins TRBV6-2 or TRBV6-3 and TRBJ2-1; 7 bases fit TRBD2. The trim removed 10 bases at V and 4 bases at J, leaving 7 bases unmatched. The CDR3 contains 13 residues. Per the germline V gene, CDR1 is MNHEY and CDR2 is SVGEGT. CDR3 loop: CAIGGLEYNEQFF. The DNA read from the CDR3 is TGTGCCATCGGGGGGTTAGAATACAATGAG.

Worth noting for this clone: The CDR3 is cut off 3 residues early in the read; its end comes from the germline J gene. This chain uses TRBV5-1 with TRBJ2-3, with 11 nucleotides matching TRBD2. The V gene end was trimmed by 4 bases and the J gene end by 7 bases; junction bases not matched to a gene: 11. There are 16 residues in the CDR3. CDR1 SGHRS and CDR2 YFSETQ come from the germline V gene. The CDR3 is CASSIVPTSGSNTQYF. Incomplete CDR3 DNA: TGCGCCAGCAGCATAGTACCAACTAGCGGGAGTAATACG.

With regard to this clone: The observed sequence ends 3 residues before the CDR3 terminus, with the missing tail filled in from the germline J gene. V gene TRBV6-2 or TRBV6-3 combines with J gene TRBJ1-1; D ambiguous. This CDR3 has 14 amino acids. V gave up 6 bases and J gave up 2 bases, with 13 bases separating them. Germline CDR1 is MNHEY and CDR2 is SVGEGT. The sequenced CDR3 bases are TGTGCCAGCAGCCAACCCTGGACTAACACTGAA. It specifies CASSQPWTNTE. The full CDR3 reads CASSQPWTNTEAFF.

On this clone: From the germline J gene comes the end of the CDR3, since the read stops 3 residues before it. The rearrangement uses TRBV7-3 and TRBJ1-4, with D tentatively TRBD1 (5 bases). Germline-derived CDR1 and CDR2 are SGHTA and FQGTGA. This CDR3 has 17 amino acids. The CDR3 sequence: CASSTAARGTPPRVLFF. The part of the CDR3 DNA that was read is TGTGCCAGCAGCACAGCCGCGCGGGGGACTCCCCCGCGAGTA.